Listed below are T cell receptor beta chains from one sample, sequenced in a study of CD8+ T cells in alopecia areata. The data were produced by immunoSEQ multiplex PCR, yet TCRdb's version contains in-frame clones alone and is incomplete. This sample yields 250,000 to 300,000 clones, of which 55% to 70% are seen a single time; around 1.8% belongs to the top ten. The source was CD4+ T cells sorted from blood, collected at week 24, from a patient treated with tofacitinib. The source of these receptors is a human donor with alopecia areata. The CDR3 runs from the conserved cysteine through the conserved F or W. The D gene is left open where the match is weak. Expanded clones get a size class; other rows say once, few or many, or leave the size out.

TGTGCCAGCAGCCCGAGGAGCGAGACCCAGTACTTC	CASSPRSETQYF	-	TRBV5-4	TRBJ2-5	many
TGTGCCAGCAGCTTAGGGGCCGATTCCATGAACACTGAAGCTTTCTTT	CASSLGADSMNTEAFF	-	TRBV5-4	TRBJ1-1	-
TGCAGCGTTGAAGACACACGGAACTATGGCTACACCTTC	CSVEDTRNYGYTF	-	TRBV29-1	TRBJ1-2	-
TGTGCCAGCAGCTTGGCGGAGACCCAGTACTTC	CASSLAETQYF	-	TRBV5-4	TRBJ2-5	-
TGTGCTAGCAGCCACGGACTGAACACCGGGGAGCTGTTTTTT	CASSHGLNTGELFF	-	TRBV7-7	TRBJ2-2	many
TGTGCCAGCAGCCCAAATGCGGGACAGGGCTTGGACGAGCAGTACTTC	CASSPNAGQGLDEQYF	TRBD1	TRBV5-4	TRBJ2-7	-
TGTGCCAGCAGGGAAACCGGGACAGGGTCTGGGAGTGAGCAGTTCTTC	CASRETGTGSGSEQFF	TRBD1	TRBV25-1	TRBJ2-1	-
TGTGCCACCAGCAGAGATAGGGGCATCAATCAGCCCCAGCATTTT	CATSRDRGINQPQHF	-	TRBV15	TRBJ1-5	-
TGTGCCAGCAGCCTACAGGGGAGTGGGACTGAAGCTTTCTTT	CASSLQGSGTEAFF	TRBD1	TRBV11-3	TRBJ1-1	few
TGCGCCAGCAGCTCGCGAACCGGGACTAGCCCCACAGATACGCAGTATTTT	CASSSRTGTSPTDTQYF	TRBD2	TRBV5-1	TRBJ2-3	-
TGCGCCAGCAGTCCCCCCAGACAAATTACTAACTATGGCTACACCTTC	CASSPPRQITNYGYTF	-	TRBV23-1	TRBJ1-2	-
TGTGCCAGCAGCGCAGGGTCCGTACTGGCCTACAATGAGCAGTTCTTC	CASSAGSVLAYNEQFF	-	TRBV9	TRBJ2-1	-
TGCGCCAGCAGCTTGGTGGGACGGCTCAATGAGCAGTTCTTC	CASSLVGRLNEQFF	-	TRBV5-1	TRBJ2-1	-
TGTGCCAGCAGCTTGGGGCAAGAGACCCAGTACTTC	CASSLGQETQYF	-	TRBV7-6	TRBJ2-5	-
TGTGCCAGCAGGGCCGGACTGATGGCGGGTTCCAAAAACATTCAGTACTTC	CASRAGLMAGSKNIQYF	-	TRBV2	TRBJ2-4	many
TGCAGCGTTGTCATCAGGGGTGGCACCGGGGAGCTGTTTTTT	CSVVIRGGTGELFF	-	TRBV29-1	TRBJ2-2	few
TGTGCTAGTGGTTTGGTACTGCGAGGACTCACAGATACGCAGTATTTT	CASGLVLRGLTDTQYF	-	TRBV12-5	TRBJ2-3	once
TGCAGCGTTGATGGATTCGGCGGGAGCTATGGCTACACCTTC	CSVDGFGGSYGYTF	-	TRBV29-1	TRBJ1-2	-
TGTGCCTGGAGTCCCGCAGGCCTTCGCACAGATACGCAGTATTTT	CAWSPAGLRTDTQYF	-	TRBV30	TRBJ2-3	-
TGTGCCAGCAGCCCCGGGACAGGTAGTTACGAGCAGTACTTC	CASSPGTGSYEQYF	TRBD1	TRBV2	TRBJ2-7	-
TGTGCCAGCAGTGAAGAGGAACTCCACACCGGGGAGCTGTTTTTT	CASSEEELHTGELFF	-	TRBV2	TRBJ2-2	few
TGCGCCAGCAGGGCTACCTACGAGCAGTACTTC	CASRATYEQYF	-	TRBV5-1	TRBJ2-7	-
TGTGCCAGCAGTCTCCTCACGGGGAGTGAAGATACGCAGTATTTT	CASSLLTGSEDTQYF	-	TRBV5-6	TRBJ2-3	-
TGTGCCAGCAGTGAAGATGGAAGGAATCAGCCCCAGCATTTT	CASSEDGRNQPQHF	-	TRBV2	TRBJ1-5	many
TGTGCCAGCTCACCAAGTGCTTACACCGGGGAGCTGTTTTTT	CASSPSAYTGELFF	-	TRBV18	TRBJ2-2	-
TGTGCCAGCAGCTTAGAGTTCGCAGGGATTACCTACGAGCAGTACTTC	CASSLEFAGITYEQYF	-	TRBV7-2	TRBJ2-7	-
TGTGCCAGTAGGCAGGGCTCCAACAATGAGCAGTTCTTC	CASRQGSNNEQFF	-	TRBV7-2	TRBJ2-1	few